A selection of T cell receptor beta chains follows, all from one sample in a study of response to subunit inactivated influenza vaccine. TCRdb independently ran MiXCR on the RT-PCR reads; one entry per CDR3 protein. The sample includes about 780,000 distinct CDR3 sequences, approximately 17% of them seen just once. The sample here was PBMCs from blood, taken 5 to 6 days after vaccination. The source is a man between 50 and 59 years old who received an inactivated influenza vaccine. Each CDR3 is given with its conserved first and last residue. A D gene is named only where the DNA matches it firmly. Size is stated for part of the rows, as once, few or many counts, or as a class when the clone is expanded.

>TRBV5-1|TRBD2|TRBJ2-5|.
CASSLLVSGAQETQYF
TGCGCCAGCAGCTTGTTAGTTAGCGGGGCCCAAGAGACCCAGTACTTC
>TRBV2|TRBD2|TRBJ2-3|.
CASRDLAGGADTQYF
TGTGCCAGCAGGGACCTAGCGGGGGGGGCAGATACGCAGTATTTT
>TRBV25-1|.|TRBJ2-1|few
CASSGGDLLEQFF
TGTGCCAGCAGTGGTGGGGACTTACTAGAGCAGTTCTTC
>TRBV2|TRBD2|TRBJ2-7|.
CASSERAGGPVEQYF
TGTGCCAGCAGTGAACGAGCGGGAGGGCCTGTTGAGCAGTACTTC
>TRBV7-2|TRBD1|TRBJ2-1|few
CASSLYRGYNEQFF
TGTGCCAGCAGCTTATACAGGGGCTACAATGAGCAGTTCTTC
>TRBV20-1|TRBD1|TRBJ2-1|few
CSARETYRGSSYNEQFF
TGCAGTGCTAGAGAAACCTACAGGGGTAGCTCCTACAATGAGCAGTTCTTC
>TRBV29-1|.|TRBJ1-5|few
CSVGEGGLQPQHF
TGCAGCGTAGGGGAGGGGGGGCTTCAGCCCCAGCATTTT
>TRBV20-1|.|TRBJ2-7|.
CNADGGQANYEQYF
TGCAATGCTGACGGGGGCCAGGCGAACTACGAGCAGTACTTC
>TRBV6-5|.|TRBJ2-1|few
CASSYSTLSSYNEQFF
TGTGCCAGCAGTTACTCGACACTGAGCTCCTACAATGAGCAGTTCTTC
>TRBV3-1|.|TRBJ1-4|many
CASSPDTSRDEKLFF
TGTGCCAGCAGCCCGGACACCTCAAGGGATGAAAAACTGTTTTTT
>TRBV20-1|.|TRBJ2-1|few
CSASIMAYNEQFF
TGCAGTGCTAGTATAATGGCCTACAATGAGCAGTTCTTC
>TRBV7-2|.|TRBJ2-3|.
CASSQNVRDTQYF
TGTGCCAGCAGCCAGAATGTCCGGGATACGCAGTATTTT
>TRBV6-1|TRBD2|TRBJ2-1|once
CASEKPGLASSEQFF
TGTGCCAGCGAAAAACCGGGACTAGCGAGTAGTGAGCAGTTCTTC
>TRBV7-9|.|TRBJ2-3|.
CASSPRPGGTDTQYF
TGTGCCAGCAGCCCCCGACCGGGAGGCACAGATACGCAGTATTTT
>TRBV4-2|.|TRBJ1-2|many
CASSQDRVGFGSNYGYTF
TGTGCCAGCAGCCAAGATCGGGTGGGATTCGGTAGCAACTATGGCTACACCTTC
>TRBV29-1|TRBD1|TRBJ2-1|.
CSVNRKPGQRPRNSNYNEQFF
TGCAGCGTTAACAGGAAACCGGGACAGAGGCCGAGGAACTCCAACTACAATGAGCAGTTCTTC
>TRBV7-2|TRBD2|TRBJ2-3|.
CASSLGTSVTDTQYF
TGTGCCAGCAGCTTAGGGACTAGCGTAACAGATACGCAGTATTTT
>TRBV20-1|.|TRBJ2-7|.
CSARVGGMVEQYF
TGCAGTGCTAGAGTGGGGGGAATGGTCGAGCAGTACTTC
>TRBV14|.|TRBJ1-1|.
CASSQTSLNTEAFF
TGTGCCAGCAGCCAAACATCGTTGAACACTGAAGCTTTCTTT
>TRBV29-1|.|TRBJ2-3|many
CSVEGRHSTDTQYF
TGCAGCGTTGAGGGGCGGCATAGCACAGATACGCAGTATTTT
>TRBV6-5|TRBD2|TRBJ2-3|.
CASSYLGLATDTQYF
TGTGCCAGCAGTTACCTAGGACTAGCCACAGATACGCAGTATTTT
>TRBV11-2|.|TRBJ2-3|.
CASRQRRGPYTDTQYF
TGTGCCAGCAGACAGAGGCGGGGGCCTTACACAGATACGCAGTATTTT
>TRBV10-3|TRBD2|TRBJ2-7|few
CAIRHPSGTSGYEQYF
TGTGCCATCAGGCACCCCAGCGGGACTAGCGGCTACGAGCAGTACTTC
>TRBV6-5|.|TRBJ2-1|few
CASSYTAESNEQFF
TGTGCCAGCAGTTACACAGCGGAAAGTAATGAGCAGTTCTTC
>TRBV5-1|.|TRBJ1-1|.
CASSQSIDTEAFF
TGCGCCAGCAGCCAAAGCATAGACACTGAAGCTTTCTTT
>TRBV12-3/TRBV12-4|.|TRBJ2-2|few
CASSGGGSFTGELFF
TGTGCCAGCAGCGGCGGGGGCAGTTTCACCGGGGAGCTGTTTTTT
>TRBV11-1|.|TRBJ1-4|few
CASSLTDGEKLFF
TGTGCCAGCAGCTTGACAGACGGGGAAAAACTGTTTTTT
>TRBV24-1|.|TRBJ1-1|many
CATSAWDPNTEAFF
TGTGCCACCAGTGCCTGGGACCCGAACACTGAAGCTTTCTTT
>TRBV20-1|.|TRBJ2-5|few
CSASAQGWRGETQYF
TGCAGTGCTAGTGCCCAGGGGTGGAGAGGAGAGACCCAGTACTTC
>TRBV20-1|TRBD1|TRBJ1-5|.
CSARRDRISYSAQPQHF
TGCAGTGCTAGGAGGGACAGGATTTCATATAGCGCTCAGCCCCAGCATTTT
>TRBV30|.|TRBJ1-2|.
CAWSQGPGGYTF
TGTGCCTGGTCCCAGGGCCCGGGTGGCTACACCTTC
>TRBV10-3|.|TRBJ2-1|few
CAISDRESGEQFF
TGTGCCATCAGTGATCGGGAAAGCGGTGAGCAGTTCTTC
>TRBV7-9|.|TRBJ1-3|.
CASSLASSGRFGNTIYF
TGTGCCAGCAGCTTAGCGTCTTCAGGGAGGTTTGGAAACACCATATATTTT
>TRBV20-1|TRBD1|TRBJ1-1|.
CSARQGAKNTEAFF
TGCAGTGCCAGACAGGGGGCTAAGAACACTGAAGCTTTCTTT
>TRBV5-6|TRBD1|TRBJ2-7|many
CASSFWDRGSGEQYF
TGTGCCAGCAGCTTCTGGGACAGGGGTTCGGGGGAGCAGTACTTC
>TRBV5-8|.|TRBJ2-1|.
CASSPIGLAPEQFF
TGTGCCAGCAGCCCTATCGGTCTAGCGCCTGAGCAGTTCTTC
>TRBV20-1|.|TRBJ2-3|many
CSARDYLTSTDTQYF
TGCAGTGCTAGAGATTATTTGACTAGCACAGATACGCAGTATTTT
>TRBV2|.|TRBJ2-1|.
CASSETRVDEQFF
TGTGCCAGCAGTGAAACCAGGGTCGATGAGCAGTTCTTC
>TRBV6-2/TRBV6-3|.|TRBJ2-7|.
CASSYSDIIHEQYF
TGTGCCAGCAGTTACTCCGATATTATCCACGAGCAGTACTTC
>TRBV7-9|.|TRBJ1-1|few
CASSMGETEAFF
TGTGCCAGCAGCATGGGAGAGACTGAAGCTTTCTTT
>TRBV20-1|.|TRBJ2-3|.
CSASRGGMDTQYF
TGCAGTGCTAGTAGGGGGGGTATGGATACGCAGTATTTT
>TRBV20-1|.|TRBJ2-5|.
CSAREPVVTQYF
TGCAGTGCTAGAGAACCCGTGGTGACCCAGTACTTC
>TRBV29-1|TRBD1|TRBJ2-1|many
CSVARGQGEQFF
TGCAGCGTTGCCAGGGGGCAAGGTGAGCAGTTCTTC
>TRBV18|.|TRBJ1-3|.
CASSPASPSSGNTIYF
TGTGCCAGCTCACCAGCCTCTCCCTCCTCTGGAAACACCATATATTTT
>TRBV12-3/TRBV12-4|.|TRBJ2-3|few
CASRVGVDTQYF
TGTGCCAGCAGGGTAGGGGTAGATACGCAGTATTTT
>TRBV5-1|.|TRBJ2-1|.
CASSSYRSSYNEQFF
TGCGCCAGCAGCTCATACCGGAGCTCCTACAATGAGCAGTTCTTC
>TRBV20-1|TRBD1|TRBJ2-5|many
CSAPGQGVETQYF
TGCAGTGCCCCGGGACAGGGGGTAGAGACCCAGTACTTC
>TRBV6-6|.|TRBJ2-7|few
CASSDVWYEQYF
TGTGCCAGCAGTGACGTTTGGTACGAGCAGTACTTC
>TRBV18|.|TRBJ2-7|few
CASSRAPDTFYEQYF
TGTGCCAGCTCACGCGCTCCGGATACCTTCTACGAGCAGTACTTC
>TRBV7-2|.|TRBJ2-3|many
CASSLVYQGGPDTQYF
TGTGCCAGCAGCTTAGTATACCAGGGTGGCCCAGATACGCAGTATTTT
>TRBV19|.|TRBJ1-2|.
CASRTGKGIYGYTF
TGTGCCAGCAGAACAGGGAAGGGAATCTATGGCTACACCTTC
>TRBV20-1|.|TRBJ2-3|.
CSAPRVRGGTDTQYF
TGCAGTGCTCCCAGGGTGAGGGGTGGGACAGATACGCAGTATTTT
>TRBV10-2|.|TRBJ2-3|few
CASRGVADTQYF
TGCGCCAGCAGGGGGGTTGCAGATACGCAGTATTTT
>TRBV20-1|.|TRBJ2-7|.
CSATDKYEQYF
TGCAGTGCTACCGACAAGTACGAGCAGTACTTC
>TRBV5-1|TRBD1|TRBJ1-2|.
CASSLVTGYGYTF
TGCGCCAGCAGCTTGGTGACAGGGTATGGCTACACCTTC